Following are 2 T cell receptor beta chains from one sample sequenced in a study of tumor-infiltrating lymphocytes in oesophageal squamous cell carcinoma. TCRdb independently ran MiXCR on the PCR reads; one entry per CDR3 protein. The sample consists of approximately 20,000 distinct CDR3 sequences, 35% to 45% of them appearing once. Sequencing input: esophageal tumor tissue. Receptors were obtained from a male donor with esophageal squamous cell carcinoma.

The CDR3 region has the DNA TGTGCCAGCAGTTTAGACCCCAACACCGGGGAGCTGTTTTTT. Protein product: CASSLDPNTGELFF. The J gene is TRBJ2-2, the V gene TRBV27, with D unresolved. Germline values: CDR1 MNHEY, CDR2 SMNVEV (reference sequence). The CDR3 contains 14 residues. The germline V and J ends were trimmed by 2 bases and 2 bases, with 6 bases remaining between them.

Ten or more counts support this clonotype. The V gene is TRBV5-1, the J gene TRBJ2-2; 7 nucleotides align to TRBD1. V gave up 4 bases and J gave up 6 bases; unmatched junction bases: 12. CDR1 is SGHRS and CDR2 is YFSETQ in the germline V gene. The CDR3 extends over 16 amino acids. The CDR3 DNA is TGCGCCAGCAGCCCCCTGAACAGGGGAAGCGCCGGGGAGCTGTTTTTT. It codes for CASSPLNRGSAGELFF.